Listed here are 21 T cell receptor beta chains from one sample, sequenced in a study of glioma-infiltrating T cells. Using RNA template, CDR3s of TCR alpha and beta were amplified with iRepertoire arm-PCR. TCRdb analysed the multiplex PCR reads with MiXCR anew, one entry per CDR3 protein. This sample has about 130,000 distinct CDR3 sequences, with approximately 26% found just once. Source material: glioma tissue, nonneoplastic brain tissue, or PBMCs (not recorded which). These receptors were collected from a human donor with low-grade glioma or glioblastoma, undergoing nonglioma brain surgery, or in good health (not recorded which).

Turning to this clonotype: This may arise from a read error, as a much more abundant clone is one base away. V and J are TRBV6-1 and TRBJ2-3; the D is unclear. Looked up from germline, CDR1 is MNHNS and CDR2 is SASEGT. Deletions cut 5 bases from V and 1 base from J, with 13 bases between. This CDR3 is 15 amino acids long. CDR3 DNA: TGTGCCAGCAGTTTACGACCAGACCGCACAGATACGCAGTATTTT. It is translated as CASSLRPDRTDTQYF.

V usage is TRBV24-1 and J usage is TRBJ1-5; possible D gene TRBD1, 5 bases. Germline lookup yields CDR1 KGHDR and CDR2 SFDVKD. The CDR3 has 14 residues. Trimming removed 11 bases at V and 5 bases at J, with 18 bases between. The CDR3 sequence: CANRSSSDYQPQHF. The CDR3 DNA follows: TGTGCCAACAGGTCGAGCTCCGACTATCAGCCCCAGCATTTT.

The chain employs TRBV7-3 and TRBJ2-5; 7 positions match TRBD1. CDR1 is SGHTA, CDR2 FQGTGA, per germline. The V and J ends lost 5 bases and 2 bases, in that order; junction bases with no gene match: 5. CDR3 length: 14 amino acids. CDR3 DNA: TGTGCCAGCAGCCTAGACAGGGAACAAGAGACCCAGTACTTC. Its protein product is CASSLDREQETQYF.

This clonotype was detected only a few times. This CDR3 reads CSASPGGYDWGETQYF. CDR3 coding DNA: TGCAGTGCTAGCCCCGGGGGGTATGATTGGGGAGAGACCCAGTACTTC. The genes are TRBV20-1 and TRBJ2-5; 7 bases line up with TRBD2. J was trimmed by 4 bases and V by 3 bases; bases with no gene match: 14. Germline-derived CDR1 and CDR2 are DFQATT and SNEGSKA (reference sequence). This CDR3 spans 16 amino acids.

This chain links TRBV29-1 with TRBJ2-1, with D perhaps matching TRBD1 or TRBD2 (6 bases each). V lost 6 bases and J lost 6, with 12 bases in between. The CDR3 sequence is 12 residues long. Germline CDR1 SQVTM, CDR2 ANQGSEA. CDR3 sequence reads: CSVGGYFNEQFF. CDR3 nucleotide sequence: TGCAGCGTCGGGGGCTATTTCAATGAGCAGTTCTTC.

CDR3 protein: CASSPRRNYEQYV. The DNA for the CDR3 is TGTGCCAGCAGTCCCCGTCGGAATTACGAGCAGTACGTC. V usage is TRBV2 and J usage is TRBJ2-7; D unclear. CDR1 is SNHLY and CDR2 is FYNNEI in the germline V gene. This CDR3 has 13 amino acids. V shed 5 bases and J shed 4 bases, with 12 bases lying between them.

This clonotype has more than one count but fewer than ten. The chain combines TRBV7-9 with TRBJ2-3; D gene uncertain. The CDR3 runs 14 residues. Germline CDR1 reads SEHNR; CDR2 reads FQNEAQ (reference sequence). The V end lost 4 bases, the J end lost 0 bases, and 8 bases lay between the germline ends. The CDR3 protein is CASSSDTSTDTQYF. CDR3 DNA: TGTGCCAGCAGCTCAGACACGAGCACAGATACGCAGTATTTT.

The rearrangement joins TRBV6-1 to TRBJ1-1; 9 bases agree with TRBD1. Germline V CDR1 and CDR2: MNHNS, SASEGT. The CDR3 length is 14 residues. The V gene end was trimmed by 5 bases and the J gene end by 7 bases; junction bases not matched to a gene: 8. CDR3 residues: CASSLDRGLNEAFF. DNA for the CDR3: TGTGCCAGCAGTCTGGACAGGGGATTAAATGAAGCTTTCTTT.

J is TRBJ1-1 and V is TRBV7-9, with a possible D match to TRBD1 (6 bases). The ends were cut back, 5 bases at V and 1 base at J, with 14 bases in the middle. CDR3 size: 15 residues. From germline, CDR1 is SEHNR and CDR2 FQNEAQ (reference sequence). The DNA of the CDR3 is TGTGCCAGCAGCGACTTAAGGACAGCGAACACTGAAGCTTTCTTT. Amino acids: CASSDLRTANTEAFF.

This clonotype was seen only a few times. The chain is built from TRBV4-1 and TRBJ1-2; no clear D. The V end lost 1 base, the J end lost 3 bases, and 9 bases lay between the germline ends. CDR3 length equals 14 residues. From germline, CDR1 is MGHRA and CDR2 YSYEKL. The CDR3 region is CASSQASWDYGYTF. As DNA, the CDR3 is TGCGCCAGCAGCCAAGCCTCGTGGGACTATGGCTACACCTTC.

V usage is TRBV27 and J usage is TRBJ2-6; D is perhaps TRBD1 (5 bases). The CDR3 runs to 13 residues. The germline CDR1 and CDR2 sequences are MNHEY and SMNVEV (reference sequence). Trimming cost V 10 bases and J 4 bases, with 11 bases left between them. The CDR3 sequence: CATQAFGANVLTF. CDR3 nucleotides: TGTGCCACACAGGCCTTCGGGGCCAACGTCCTGACTTTC.

A note on this clonotype: A much larger clonotype is one base distant, so this may be a read error. V usage is TRBV14 and J usage is TRBJ2-3; D call uncertain. The V and J ends lost 1 base and 2 bases respectively, with 7 bases between them. Per the germline V gene, CDR1 is SGHDN and CDR2 is FVKESK. The length of the CDR3 is 14 residues. The chain's CDR3 is CASSQVVPTDTQYF. DNA of the CDR3: TGTGCCAGCAGCCAAGTGGTCCCCACAGATACGCAGTATTTT.

This chain links TRBV20-1 with TRBJ1-2, with 7 bases lining up with TRBD1. With 6 bases clipped from V and 7 bases from J, the junction kept 14 bases outside the gene matches. Germline V gene sequence: CDR1 DFQATT, CDR2 SNEGSKA (reference sequence). CDR3 length: 14 amino acids. The CDR3 region is CSARGQLAWPGYTF. As DNA, the CDR3 is TGCAGTGCCAGGGGACAGTTAGCGTGGCCTGGCTACACCTTC.

In its sample, this clonotype was seen many times. The rearrangement uses TRBV6-1 and TRBJ1-1; the D gene is possibly TRBD1 (5 bases). From germline, CDR1 is MNHNS and CDR2 SASEGT. V was clipped by 7 bases and J by 1 base, with 10 bases between them. There are 13 residues in the CDR3. CDR3 region: CASTVGGNTEAFF. CDR3 nucleotides: TGTGCCAGCACTGTGGGGGGGAACACTGAAGCTTTCTTT.

This clonotype appeared a few times. The V call is TRBV2, the J call TRBJ2-2; 7 bases line up with TRBD2. Germline loops: CDR1 SNHLY, CDR2 FYNNEI. The V gene end was trimmed by 7 bases and the J gene end by 1 base; junction bases not matched to a gene: 3. The CDR3 loop spans 14 amino acids. The CDR3 loop is CASTWEGNTGELFF. Written as DNA, the CDR3 is TGTGCCAGCACGTGGGAGGGGAACACCGGGGAGCTGTTTTTT. The whole variable domain, filled in from reference TRBV2 and TRBJ2-2, reads EPEVTQTPSHQVTQMGQEVILRCVPISNHLYFYWYRQILGQKVEFLVSFYNNEISEKSEIFDDQFSVERPDGSNFTLKIRSTKLEDSAMYFCASTWEGNTGELFFGEGSRLTVL.

There are many counts of this clonotype. The chain links TRBV6-6 to TRBJ1-6, with D uncertain. Trimming took 0 bases from V and 0 from J, leaving 6 bases between them. Germline V gene lookup returns CDR1 MNHNY and CDR2 SVGAGI (reference sequence). This CDR3 is built from 16 residues. CDR3 residues: CASSYSTSSYNSPLHF. CDR3 DNA sequence: TGTGCCAGCAGTTACTCCACGAGCTCCTATAATTCACCCCTCCACTTT.

The genes are TRBV2 and TRBJ1-2; perhaps TRBD1 as D (6 bases). V was pared by 4 bases and J by 1 base, with 13 bases between. The CDR3 runs to 15 residues. Germline V CDR1 and CDR2: SNHLY, FYNNEI. The DNA of the CDR3 is TGTGCCAGCAGTGGGAACAGGGTTCTTAACTATGGCTACACCTTC. As protein: CASSGNRVLNYGYTF.

The V call is TRBV29-1, the J call TRBJ1-2; 8 nucleotides align to TRBD1. CDR1 SQVTM and CDR2 ANQGSEA come from the germline V gene. J lost 0 bases, V lost 2 bases, and 5 bases had no gene match. This CDR3 has 15 amino acids. The CDR3 spells CSVEPDRGANYGYTF. The CDR3 coding sequence is TGCAGCGTTGAACCCGACAGGGGAGCTAACTATGGCTACACCTTC.

This clonotype was counted ten times or more. The V gene is TRBV7-2, the J gene TRBJ2-1; either TRBD1 or TRBD2 may fit D (5 bases each). V lost 5 bases and J lost 2, with 10 bases in between. Germline CDR1 and CDR2: SGHTA and FQGNSA. The CDR3 is 14 residues long. The CDR3 sequence is CASSEGLTYNEQFF. DNA of the CDR3: TGTGCCAGCAGCGAGGGGCTAACCTACAATGAGCAGTTCTTC.

V gene TRBV7-6 combines with J gene TRBJ1-1; a possible D gene is TRBD1 (5 bases). Trimming removed 5 bases from V and 0 bases from J, with 19 bases in between. There are 17 residues in the CDR3. The germline CDR1 and CDR2 sequences are SGHVS and FNYEAQ. CDR3 coding DNA: TGTGCCAGCAGCCTTAGGGGAGGGTTGGGCATGAACACTGAAGCTTTCTTT. Its translation is CASSLRGGLGMNTEAFF.

Many counts were recorded for this clonotype. This chain links TRBV20-1 with TRBJ2-5; 10 bases map to TRBD1. CDR1 DFQATT and CDR2 SNEGSKA come from the germline V gene (reference sequence). J lost 5 bases, V lost 6 bases, and 6 bases had no gene match. This CDR3 has 13 residues. CDR3 bases: TGCAGTGCACGACAGGGGGCGGATGAGACCCAGTACTTC. As protein: CSARQGADETQYF.